Listed here are 20 T cell receptor beta chains from one sample, sequenced in a study of cytomegalovirus exposure and HLA in healthy donors. Amplification used 60 Vbeta primers and 13 Jbeta primers. Some clones are missing from TCRdb's copy, which holds only in-frame ones; the method was immunoSEQ multiplex PCR. Found here are about 130,000 clones, around 77% of them singletons; the top ten hold 1.2%. Sequencing was carried out using PBMCs. The receptor source for this set is a man aged 50 to 60 in good health and CMV-seronegative.

V and J are TRBV15 and TRBJ1-4; no reliable D call. Per the germline V gene, CDR1 is LNHNV and CDR2 is YYDKDF (reference sequence). The CDR3 loop spans 15 amino acids. V was clipped by 1 base and J by 4 bases, with 10 bases between them. In DNA, the CDR3 is TGTGCCACCAGCAGAGGGCCAAGACTTAATGAAAAACTGTTTTTT. Translated, it gives CATSRGPRLNEKLFF.

The V gene is TRBV7-9, the J gene TRBJ1-5; perhaps TRBD1 as D (6 bases). CDR3 length: 14 amino acids. The V end was cut by 5 bases, the J end by 3 bases, with 11 bases between. CDR1 is SEHNR and CDR2 is FQNEAQ in the germline V gene (reference sequence). CDR3 residues: CASSLQGYNQPQHF. The DNA for the CDR3 is TGTGCCAGCAGCCTACAGGGATACAATCAGCCCCAGCATTTT.

This chain connects TRBV27 to TRBJ2-2; 7 bases align to TRBD1. The CDR3 length is 14 residues. Per germline, CDR1 MNHEY and CDR2 SMNVEV (reference sequence). V lost 7 bases to trimming and J lost 0 bases; unmatched junction nucleotides: 2. The CDR3 region is CASKGGSNTGELFF. CDR3 bases: TGTGCCAGCAAAGGGGGCTCGAACACCGGGGAGCTGTTTTTT.

The chain joins TRBV30 to TRBJ2-2; possibly TRBD1 for D (6 bases). The ends were cut back, 1 base at V and 2 bases at J, with 11 bases in the middle. The CDR3 spans 15 residues. CDR1 is GTSNPN and CDR2 is SVGIG in the germline V gene (reference sequence). The CDR3 DNA is TGTGCCTGGAGTGGGGGGCAGGGTAACACCGGGGAGCTGTTTTTT. Translated: CAWSGGQGNTGELFF.

The gene calls are TRBV7-3 and TRBJ2-3, with TRBD1 matching over 8 bases. Germline V gene data show CDR1 as SGHTA and CDR2 as FQGTGA. V lost 4 bases, J lost 0 bases, and 3 bases stayed unmatched. This CDR3 is 15 amino acids long. CDR3 nucleotides: TGTGCCAGCAGCTGGGGGACAGGTAGCACAGATACGCAGTATTTT. It codes for CASSWGTGSTDTQYF.

In its sample, this clone was seen a few times. This sequence joins TRBV6-1 and TRBJ1-1; D unresolved. CDR1 is MNHNS and CDR2 is SASEGT in the germline V gene. CDR3 size: 12 residues. V was cut by 6 bases and J by 10 bases, with 15 bases left in between. The CDR3 loop is CASRGEVGGAFF. The CDR3 DNA reads as TGTGCCAGCAGGGGTGAGGTGGGTGGAGCTTTCTTT.

The chain has TRBV6-5 and TRBJ2-3; D is possibly TRBD1 (6 bases). Per germline, CDR1 MNHEY and CDR2 SVGAGI. Trimming cost V 5 bases and J 2 bases, with 11 bases left between them. The length of the CDR3 is 14 residues. The CDR3 DNA reads as TGTGCCAGCAGTCCAGGGGTCAACACAGATACGCAGTATTTT. Translated, it gives CASSPGVNTDTQYF.

V usage is TRBV19 and J usage is TRBJ1-1; 8 bases agree with TRBD1. This CDR3 is 14 amino acids long. V was clipped by 0 bases and J by 5 bases; unmatched bases: 2. Germline lookup yields CDR1 LNHDA and CDR2 SQIVND (reference sequence). CDR3 nucleotides: TGTGCCAGTAGTATAGATACAGGGGGTACTGAAGCTTTCTTT. Translated: CASSIDTGGTEAFF.

This clone is a singleton in its sample. The V call is TRBV29-1, the J call TRBJ1-1, with unresolved D. The length of the CDR3 is 13 residues. CDR1 and CDR2 from the germline V gene are SQVTM and ANQGSEA. V dropped 1 base and J dropped 5 bases, with 11 bases sitting between them. The CDR3 region is CSVEVNGGTEAFF. The CDR3 DNA is TGCAGCGTTGAAGTTAACGGAGGAACTGAAGCTTTCTTT.

The V call is TRBV19, the J call TRBJ1-2, with TRBD1 identical over 9 bases. The CDR3 covers 16 residues. V lost 5 bases, J lost 1 base, and 8 bases stayed unmatched. Germline CDR1 LNHDA, CDR2 SQIVND (reference sequence). The DNA of the CDR3 is TGTGCCAGTAGTTTCCCGGGACAGGGAGGTAACTATGGCTACACCTTC. It is translated as CASSFPGQGGNYGYTF.

This chain links TRBV27 with TRBJ2-1; 8 positions agree with TRBD2. The germline gives CDR1 MNHEY, CDR2 SMNVEV (reference sequence). The CDR3 runs to 15 residues. The V gene end was trimmed by 0 bases and the J gene end by 8 bases; junction bases not matched to a gene: 6. CDR3 in amino acids: CASSLSDSGVDEQFF. The CDR3 DNA follows: TGTGCCAGCAGTTTATCGGATAGCGGGGTGGATGAGCAGTTCTTC.

The chain employs TRBV7-2 and TRBJ2-3; weak D call: TRBD2 (6 bases). There are 13 residues in the CDR3. Trimming pared 3 bases from V and 5 bases from J, leaving 9 bases between. Germline CDR1 reads SGHTA; CDR2 reads FQGNSA. CDR3 nucleotides: TGTGCCAGCAGCTTGGGGAGGATAGATACGCAGTATTTT. Its protein product is CASSLGRIDTQYF.

V is TRBV6-5 and J is TRBJ2-2, with D possibly being TRBD1 (5 bases). This CDR3 spans 14 amino acids. Looked up from germline, CDR1 is MNHEY and CDR2 is SVGAGI. The germline V and J ends were trimmed by 8 bases and 0 bases, with 10 bases remaining between them. Here the CDR3 DNA reads TGTGCCAGCCTGGGGCAGTCGAACACCGGGGAGCTGTTTTTT. Its translation: CASLGQSNTGELFF.

The gene calls are TRBV7-2 and TRBJ2-1, with TRBD2 matching over 8 bases. This CDR3 has 15 residues. CDR1 is SGHTA, CDR2 FQGNSA, per germline. The V and J ends lost 4 bases and 3 bases, in that order; junction bases with no gene match: 5. The CDR3 loop is CASSSQTSGYNEQFF. The DNA of the CDR3 is TGTGCCAGCAGCTCTCAAACTAGCGGCTACAATGAGCAGTTCTTC.

J is TRBJ2-5 and V is TRBV7-6; TRBD1 is a possible D gene (6 bases). CDR1 and CDR2 (germline): SGHVS, FNYEAQ. The CDR3 runs to 14 residues. Trimming pared 5 bases from V and 2 bases from J, leaving 12 bases between. The DNA for the CDR3 is TGTGCCAGCAGCCCCTGGACAGCGCAAGAGACCCAGTACTTC. As protein: CASSPWTAQETQYF.

The V gene is TRBV6-5, the J gene TRBJ2-3; TRBD2 might be the D (6 bases). This CDR3 spans 15 amino acids. Trimming removed 4 bases at V and 3 bases at J, with 14 bases between. Germline CDR1 MNHEY, CDR2 SVGAGI. The CDR3 sequence: CASSLTGAGTDTQYF. In DNA, the CDR3 is TGTGCCAGCAGTTTAACGGGAGCTGGGACAGATACGCAGTATTTT.

The J gene is TRBJ2-1, the V gene TRBV14; D is possibly TRBD2 (6 bases). Looked up from germline, CDR1 is SGHDN and CDR2 is FVKESK. This CDR3 has 14 amino acids. Trimming took off 2 bases at V and 4 bases at J, with 9 bases between the two ends. The CDR3 here is CASSQLGTYNEQFF. CDR3 DNA sequence: TGTGCCAGCAGCCAACTAGGGACTTACAATGAGCAGTTCTTC.

The chain combines TRBV27 with TRBJ2-3, with TRBD2 matching 8 bases. J gave up 5 bases and V 8 bases, and 18 bases lay outside the gene matches. The CDR3 has 17 amino acids. From germline, CDR1 is MNHEY and CDR2 SMNVEV (reference sequence). CDR3 residues: CASSRTFPGLVRDTQYF. DNA of the CDR3: TGTGCCAGCTCGAGGACATTCCCGGGACTAGTGAGAGATACGCAGTATTTT.

A word on this clone: The conserved final phenylalanine or tryptophan is absent from the CDR3, which likely points to a read error. This sequence joins TRBV18 and TRBJ1-1; D may be TRBD1 (5 bases). Trimming took off 6 bases at V and 2 bases at J, with 10 bases between the two ends. Germline V gives CDR1 KGHSH, CDR2 LQKENI. CDR3 size: 13 residues. In DNA, the CDR3 is TGTGCCAGCTCTCAGACAGAAAACACTGAAGCTTTCCTT. It specifies CASSQTENTEAFL.

The chain is built from TRBV5-1 and TRBJ2-2; D gene ambiguous. CDR1 and CDR2 (germline): SGHRS, YFSETQ. The CDR3 length is 16 residues. Trimming removed 0 bases at V and 0 bases at J, with 9 bases between. CDR3 sequence (DNA): TGCGCCAGCAGCTTGGTCCCGGGTTCGAACACCGGGGAGCTGTTTTTT. Residues: CASSLVPGSNTGELFF.